This TCR beta chain was identified in a study of T-cell reconstitution after alpha-beta-depleted transplantation in children. This clonotype turned up a few times. TCRbeta library construction was performed incorporating unique molecular identifiers. In TCRdb, the PCR reads were re-called with MiXCR into one record per CDR3 protein. The data contain a few hundred thousand distinct CDR3 sequences, 8.5% to 10% of them singletons. This material consisted of PBMCs from the stem cell graft donor, taken from the stem cell graft. This receptor was taken from a human donor who donated a stem cell graft to a child with acute lymphoblastic leukemia.

Here the CDR3 reads CASSKRTAANTGELFF. The CDR3 DNA sequence: TGTGCCAGCAGTAAACGGACGGCCGCGAACACCGGGGAGCTGTTTTTT. J is TRBJ2-2 and V is TRBV6-1; D remains unclear. The CDR3 is 16 amino acids. CDR1 and CDR2 (germline): MNHNS, SASEGT. V shed 5 bases and J shed 0 bases, with 13 bases lying between them.